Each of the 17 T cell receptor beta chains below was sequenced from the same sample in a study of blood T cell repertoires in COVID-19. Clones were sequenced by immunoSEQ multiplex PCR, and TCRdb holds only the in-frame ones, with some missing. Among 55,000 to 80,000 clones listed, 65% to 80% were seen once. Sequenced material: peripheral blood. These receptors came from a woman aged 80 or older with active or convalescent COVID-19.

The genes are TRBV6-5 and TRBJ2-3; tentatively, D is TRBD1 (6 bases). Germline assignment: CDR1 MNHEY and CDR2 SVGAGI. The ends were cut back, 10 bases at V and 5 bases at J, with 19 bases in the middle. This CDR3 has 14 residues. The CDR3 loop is CATLRDTMRDTQYF. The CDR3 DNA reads TGTGCCACCCTGAGGGACACAATGAGAGATACGCAGTATTTT.

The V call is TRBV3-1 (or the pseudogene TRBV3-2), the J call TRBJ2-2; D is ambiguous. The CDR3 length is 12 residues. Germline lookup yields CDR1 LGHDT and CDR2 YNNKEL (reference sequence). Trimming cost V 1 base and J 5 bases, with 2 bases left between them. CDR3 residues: CASSQATGELFF. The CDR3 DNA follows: TGTGCCAGCAGCCAAGCAACCGGGGAGCTGTTTTTT.

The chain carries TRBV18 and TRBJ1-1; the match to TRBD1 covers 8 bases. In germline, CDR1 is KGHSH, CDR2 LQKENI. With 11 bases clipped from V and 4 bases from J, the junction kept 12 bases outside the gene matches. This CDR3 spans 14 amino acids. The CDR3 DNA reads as TGTGCCGTCCTTGAGGACAGGGTTCGCACTGAAGCTTTCTTT. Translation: CAVLEDRVRTEAFF.

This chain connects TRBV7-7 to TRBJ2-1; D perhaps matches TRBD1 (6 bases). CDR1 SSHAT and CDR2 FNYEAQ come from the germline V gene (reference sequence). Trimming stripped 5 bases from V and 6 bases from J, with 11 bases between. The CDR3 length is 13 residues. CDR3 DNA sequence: TGTGCCAGCAGCATAGACAGGTCCAATGAGCAGTTCTTC. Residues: CASSIDRSNEQFF.

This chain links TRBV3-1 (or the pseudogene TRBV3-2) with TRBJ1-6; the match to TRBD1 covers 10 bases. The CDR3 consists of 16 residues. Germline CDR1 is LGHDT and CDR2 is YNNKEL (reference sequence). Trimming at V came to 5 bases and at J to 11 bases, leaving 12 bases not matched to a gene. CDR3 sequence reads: CASSVGGQGGVTPLHF. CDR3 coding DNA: TGTGCCAGCAGCGTGGGCGGACAGGGGGGGGTTACACCCCTCCACTTT.

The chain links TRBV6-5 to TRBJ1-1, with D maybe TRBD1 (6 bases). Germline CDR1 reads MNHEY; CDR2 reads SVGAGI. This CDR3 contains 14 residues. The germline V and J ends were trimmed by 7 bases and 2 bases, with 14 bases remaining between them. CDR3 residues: CASKRGSKNTEAFF. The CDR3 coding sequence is TGTGCCAGCAAGAGGGGGTCAAAAAACACTGAAGCTTTCTTT.

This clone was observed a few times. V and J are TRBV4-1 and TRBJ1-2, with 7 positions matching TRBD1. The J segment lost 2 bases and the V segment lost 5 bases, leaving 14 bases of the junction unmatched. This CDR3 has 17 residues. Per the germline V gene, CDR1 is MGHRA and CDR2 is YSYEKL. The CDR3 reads CASSEGAGGPRNYGYTF. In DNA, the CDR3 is TGCGCCAGCAGCGAAGGGGCAGGGGGTCCTCGAAACTATGGCTACACCTTC.

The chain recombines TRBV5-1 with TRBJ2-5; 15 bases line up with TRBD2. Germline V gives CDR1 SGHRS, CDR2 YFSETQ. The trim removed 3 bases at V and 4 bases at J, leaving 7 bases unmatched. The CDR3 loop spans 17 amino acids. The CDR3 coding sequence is TGCGCCAGCAGCTGGACTAGCGGGGGGGCTTTGGGAGAGACCCAGTACTTC. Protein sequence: CASSWTSGGALGETQYF. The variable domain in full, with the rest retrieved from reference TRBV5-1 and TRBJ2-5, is KAGVTQTPRYLIKTRGQQVTLSCSPISGHRSVSWYQQTPGQGLQFLFEYFSETQRNKGNFPGRFSGRQFSNSRSEMNVSTLELGDSALYLCASSWTSGGALGETQYFGPGTRLLVL.

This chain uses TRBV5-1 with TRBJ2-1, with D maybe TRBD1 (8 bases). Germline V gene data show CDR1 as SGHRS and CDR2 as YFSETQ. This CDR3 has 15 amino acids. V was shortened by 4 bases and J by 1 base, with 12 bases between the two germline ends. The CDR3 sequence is CASSAQGGSYNEQFF. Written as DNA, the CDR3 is TGCGCCAGCAGCGCACAGGGGGGGTCCTACAATGAGCAGTTCTTC.

The CDR3 sequence: CAWSRDRPYGYTF. The CDR3 nucleotides read TGTGCCTGGAGTAGGGACAGGCCCTATGGCTACACCTTC. V gene TRBV30 combines with J gene TRBJ1-2, with 8 bases that match TRBD1. The CDR3 totals 13 residues. V was pared by 2 bases and J by 4 bases, with 3 bases of the junction left unmatched. Germline V lookup: CDR1 GTSNPN, CDR2 SVGIG (reference sequence).

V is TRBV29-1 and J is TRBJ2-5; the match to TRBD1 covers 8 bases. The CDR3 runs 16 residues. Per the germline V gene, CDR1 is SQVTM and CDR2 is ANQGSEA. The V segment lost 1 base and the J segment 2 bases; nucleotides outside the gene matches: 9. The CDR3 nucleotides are TGCAGCGTTGAAGTCCGGGGATGGACAGGGCAAGAGACCCAGTACTTC. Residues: CSVEVRGWTGQETQYF.

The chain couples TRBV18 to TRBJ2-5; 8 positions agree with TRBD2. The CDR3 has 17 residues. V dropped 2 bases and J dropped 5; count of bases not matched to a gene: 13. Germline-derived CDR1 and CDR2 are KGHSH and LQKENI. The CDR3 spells CASSPTAGTRLYETQYF. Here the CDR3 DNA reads TGTGCCAGCTCACCAACAGCCGGGACTAGACTCTATGAGACCCAGTACTTC.

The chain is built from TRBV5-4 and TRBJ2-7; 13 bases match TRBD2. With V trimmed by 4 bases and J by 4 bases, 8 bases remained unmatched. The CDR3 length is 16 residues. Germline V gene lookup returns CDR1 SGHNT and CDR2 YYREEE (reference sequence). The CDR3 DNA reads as TGTGCCAGCAGCGCGGGACTAGCGGGGAAACGATACGAGCAGTACTTC. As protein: CASSAGLAGKRYEQYF.

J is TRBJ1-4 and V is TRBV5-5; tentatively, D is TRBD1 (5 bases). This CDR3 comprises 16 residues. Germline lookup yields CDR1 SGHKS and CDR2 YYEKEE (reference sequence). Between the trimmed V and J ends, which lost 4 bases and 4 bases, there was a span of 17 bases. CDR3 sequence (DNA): TGTGCCAGCAGCCCCGACGCAGGGCCGGGTAATGAAAAACTGTTTTTT. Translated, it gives CASSPDAGPGNEKLFF.

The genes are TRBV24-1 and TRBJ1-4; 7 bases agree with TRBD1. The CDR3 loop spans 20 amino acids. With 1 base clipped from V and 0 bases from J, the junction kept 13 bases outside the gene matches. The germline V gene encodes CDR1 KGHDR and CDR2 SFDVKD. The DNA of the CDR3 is TGTGCCACCAGTGATTTATCCCGGGACAGCAATTCCACAACTAATGAAAAACTGTTTTTT. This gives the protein CATSDLSRDSNSTTNEKLFF.

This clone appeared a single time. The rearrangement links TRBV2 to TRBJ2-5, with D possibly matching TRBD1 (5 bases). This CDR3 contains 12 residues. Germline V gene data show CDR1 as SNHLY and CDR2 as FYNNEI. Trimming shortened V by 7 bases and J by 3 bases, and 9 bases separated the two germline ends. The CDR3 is CASNLGEETQYF. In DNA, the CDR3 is TGTGCCAGCAACTTAGGGGAAGAGACCCAGTACTTC.

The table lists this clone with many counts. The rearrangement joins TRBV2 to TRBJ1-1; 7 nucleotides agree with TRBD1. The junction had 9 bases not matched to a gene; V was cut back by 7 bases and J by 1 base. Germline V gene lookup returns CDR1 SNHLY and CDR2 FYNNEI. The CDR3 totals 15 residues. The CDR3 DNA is TGTGCCAGCAATTGGCAGGGGGTAGAGAACACTGAAGCTTTCTTT. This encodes CASNWQGVENTEAFF.